Below, one TCR beta chain is given with its context. Its antigen is unknown. Through a sample-barcoded 5' primer and a J-beta primer mix, a second PCR was run for roughly 6 to 12 cycles. A template-switch adaptor with 12 random nucleotides tagged each cDNA molecule. TCRdb analysed the 5' RACE reads with MiXCR anew, one entry per CDR3 protein. There are almost 300,000 distinct CDR3 sequences in the sample; roughly 26% occur only once, and 25% to 35% lies in the top ten. The source of the sample is a study of blood T cells in healthy people across ages. Study-wide points: Among long-lived donors, naive CD4+ cells were more numerous and diversity higher than in aged donors.

All donors came from Russia, were Caucasian and healthy, and spanned ages roughly 6 to 95. The source material was blood. The TCR comes from a woman between 65 and 79 years old in good health.

CDR3 in amino acids: CSARGHLQETQYF. DNA of the CDR3: TGCAGTGCTAGAGGACACCTACAAGAGACCCAGTACTTC. The rearrangement uses TRBV20-1 and TRBJ2-5; no definite D call. CDR1 is DFQATT and CDR2 is SNEGSKA in the germline V gene (reference sequence). There are 13 residues in the CDR3. V lost 1 base, J lost 2 bases, and 8 bases lay in between.